This entry describes one T cell receptor (beta chain). The specificity of this receptor is unknown. Base qualities are missing; no much larger clone stands one base away. The collaborating institutions used their own protocols to collect whole blood in K2EDTA tubes. For TCRbeta analysis, collaborator samples were shipped as frozen whole blood, as isolated PBMCs, or as DNA extracted from either sample type. TCRbeta CDR3 regions were amplified from genomic DNA by means of the immunoSEQ Assay, a bias-controlled multiplex PCR. The study's own analysis went as follows. The number of nucleated cells in each sample was estimated from the amplification of reference gene primers within the assay. To quantify the absolute abundance of each unique TCRbeta CDR3 rearrangement, sequence reads were collapsed and filtered. For each sample, productive Simpson clonality was calculated as the square root of Simpson's diversity index over productive rearrangements. TCRdb stores this immuneACCESS table with in-frame sequences only. Part of the clones is absent; in the studies checked, under half of the shortfall reflects unresolved V genes, and no reason is known for the rest. V, J and clone size are taken as reported in that table, and D and trimming were inferred from the DNA itself. For this sample the table gives about 260,000 clones, of which about 80% were detected only once. The biggest ten clones account for about 1.9% of the sample.

This entry comes from a study of blood T cell repertoires in COVID-19 (dated by TCRdb to the early 2020s). In terms of the full investigation: Samples covering the acute and convalescent phases of COVID-19 were provided by collaborators in the United States, Italy and Spain. Nearly every sample came with metadata listing a de-identified subject ID, COVID-19 status, age in years and sex. The repertoires were released in a freely available public database meant as a resource for research on the immune response to SARS-CoV-2. Deeply sampled blood TCRbeta repertoires from subjects exposed to, actively infected with, or recovered from COVID-19 were included in the dataset. Where available, HLA class I and class II types were taken from metadata supplied by the sample provider and were not determined by assay-based typing. Samples were obtained from the ongoing ImmuneRACE study (first 160 participants) and from about 1,300 subjects provided by 6 global collaborators. The prospective study material was composed of cDNA or gDNA derived from T cells, B-cell-depleted T cells, or PBMCs.

Summary of the overall study and its limitations: The amount of clinical and demographic metadata varied by source and participant and was provided uncurated.

V drops 5 bases and J drops 3 bases, leaving 19 bases in between. CDR1 and CDR2, looked up from the germline V gene, are SNHLY and FYNNEI. The CDR3 spans 16 residues, from the cysteine through the phenylalanine. The kept DNA is CDR3 alone, 48 bases in frame from the first base. The TCR comes from a woman at least 80 years old with acute or convalescent COVID-19. In this chain, TRBV2 is recombined with TRBJ2-5, with TRBD2 tentatively as D gene (6 bases match). The sequenced sample consisted of peripheral blood. In nucleotide form, the sequence is TGTGCCAGCAGTCCTTTACATGGGACTCCTAAAGAGACCCAGTACTTC. It encodes CASSPLHGTPKETQYF.